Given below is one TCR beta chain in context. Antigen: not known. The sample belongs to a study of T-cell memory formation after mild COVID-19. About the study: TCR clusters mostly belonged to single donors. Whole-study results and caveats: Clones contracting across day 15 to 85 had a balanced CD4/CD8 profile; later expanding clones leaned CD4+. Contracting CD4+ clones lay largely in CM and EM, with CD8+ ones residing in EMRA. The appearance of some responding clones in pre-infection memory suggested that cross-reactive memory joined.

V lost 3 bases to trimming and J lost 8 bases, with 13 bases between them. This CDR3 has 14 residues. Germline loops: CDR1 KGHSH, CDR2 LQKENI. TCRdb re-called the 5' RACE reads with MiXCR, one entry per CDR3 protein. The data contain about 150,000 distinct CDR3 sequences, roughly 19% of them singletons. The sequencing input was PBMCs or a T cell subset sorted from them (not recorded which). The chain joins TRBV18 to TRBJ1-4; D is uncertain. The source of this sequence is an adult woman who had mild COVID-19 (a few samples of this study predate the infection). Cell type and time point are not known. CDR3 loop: CASSPGGKGEKLFF. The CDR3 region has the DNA TGTGCCAGCTCACCCGGCGGAAAGGGCGAAAAACTGTTTTTT.